This entry features one T cell receptor beta chain sequence. This clonotype was counted ten times or more. Its antigen is currently not known. Base quality data are lacking; no much larger clone is found one base away. The TCR beta CDR3 regions were amplified from the RNA transcripts. A first-round RT-PCR of the TCR CDR3 used the HTBI primer set with the Qiagen OneStep RT-PCR kit. A second multiplex PCR round built the libraries, followed by size selection and purification. Paired-end sequencing of the libraries was performed with 100 bp reads on an Illumina HiSeq2000. The paper's data handling went like this. SOAPnuke was used to process the raw data, removing reads that contained adapters or uncalled bases, had a mean Phred below 15, or lacked an exact match to the constant primer or identifier. COPE v1.2.5 was used to merge high-quality paired reads, and clonotypes were defined as unique nucleotide sequences. MiTCR v1.1 was used to align clonotypes to the IMGT TRBV, TRBD and TRBJ reference segments. Analysis was restricted to V-J combinations with a frequency above 0.0001, which covered about 99% of repertoires. A TCS score was defined as the ratio between F50 (clonal expansion) and ExV (chaos), using BLOSUM62-based TCRdist between CDR3 peptides within each V-J. Welch's t-statistics and random forest reduced 500 to 550 V-J features to roughly 13, which were used in a naive Bayes classifier (R e1071). TCRdb ran its own pipeline on the public reads, namely fastp trimming at Q25 and MiXCR clone calling, and kept in-frame beta chains. Each entry merges the rows of one CDR3 protein and shows their most common DNA and genes. These V and J calls originate from TCRdb's pipeline instead of the authors' own analysis. The table for this sample lists fewer than 900,000 distinct CDR3 sequences; about 15% of them were counted only once. Under 10% of the sample lies in the top ten.

This record comes from a study of T cells in Graves' hyperthyroidism and ophthalmopathy (dated by TCRdb to 2018 to 2020). For the wider study: Peripheral blood samples were taken at initial diagnosis, before any treatment was given. A discovery cohort of fewer than 110 patients, roughly 40 with Graves' ophthalmopathy and about 58 with stable Graves' hyperthyroidism, was used to find distinguishing TCR V-J signatures. Whether ophthalmopathy could be predicted prospectively was tested in an independent validation cohort made up of roughly 19 hyperthyroidism patients plus 17 patients who later progressed to ophthalmopathy. Thyroid tissue and blood T-cell repertoires from roughly six Graves' hyperthyroidism patients were also compared in the study. The paper describes TCR Vbeta CDR3 sequencing of more than 120 peripheral blood samples, made up of 43 ophthalmopathy patients, roughly 72 hyperthyroidism patients and approximately 17 progressor patients. After blood sampling, hyperthyroidism patients were treated with methimazole at a starting dose of 30 mg daily, and ophthalmopathy patients were treated with high-dose intravenous methylprednisolone. For training and testing, the roughly 93 patients in the discovery cohort were randomly divided in a 7:3 ratio. Results and caveats for the whole study, not just this receptor: Most expanded thyroid clonotypes (frequency above 0.001) were also detected in blood, suggesting blood repertoires may reflect thyroid immune responses. No statistical method was used to fix the sample size in advance, and group allocation was not hidden from the investigators. A 13 V-J signature model separated ophthalmopathy from stable hyperthyroidism, with around 88% sensitivity and about 81% specificity in cross-validation and 80%/75% in testing. During validation, the model predicted progression to ophthalmopathy a median of roughly 7.1 months ahead of onset, with roughly 65% sensitivity and under 85% specificity.

A patient counted as having stable Graves' hyperthyroidism if no progression to ophthalmopathy occurred over 18 months of follow-up. The hyperthyroidism patients were between 18 and 65 years old and newly diagnosed, with a disease duration of less than 2 months. Exclusion was applied to patients with uncontrolled infections, other autoimmune diseases, pregnancy or lactation. Diagnoses were based on clinical symptoms, serum thyroxine and TRAb, thyroid ultrasound and orbital computed tomography. PBMCs were separated from 7.5 to 10 ml of fresh peripheral blood using Ficoll-Paque density gradient centrifugation. Total RNA was extracted with Trizol reagent, and quality was checked on an Agilent 2100 Bioanalyzer. The origin of this receptor is a man aged 18 to 35 with Graves' hyperthyroidism. The sample comprised blood.

CDR3 sequence: CASTGQQNTEAFF. The sequenced DNA: TGTGCCAGCACTGGACAGCAGAACACTGAAGCTTTCTTT. The sequence links TRBV27 to TRBJ1-1, and perhaps TRBD1 as D gene, on 6 matching bases. For CDR1 and CDR2, the germline V gene (reference sequence) lists MNHEY and SMNVEV. The germline ends are 10 bases apart after V is trimmed by 7 bases and J by 1 base. The CDR3 sequence holds 13 residues, the cysteine and phenylalanine included. The kept DNA is CDR3 alone, 39 bases in frame from the first base.